The next 4 T cell receptor beta chains were all read from a single sample in a study of a mutant IDH1 vaccine in newly diagnosed glioma. No antigen is known for these receptors. TCRdb keeps only in-frame clones here, not all; method: immunoSEQ multiplex PCR. Of about 30,000 clones listed, roughly 90% were seen once; the top ten hold around 2.5%. Documented time point: week 23, last vaccination. It was 300 ug of mutant IDH1 20-mer peptide that made up each vaccine dose, given with topical imiquimod. The material sequenced was PBMCs, taken from a glioma patient whose treatment included an IDH1 peptide vaccine. The receptors originated from a man aged 35 to 55 with glioma.

Only one count was recorded for this clone. The rearrangement joins TRBV10-3 to TRBJ2-4; the D is unclear. This CDR3 has 16 residues. Germline CDR1 reads ENHRY; CDR2 reads SYGVKD. V was pared by 2 bases and J by 0 bases, with 11 bases between. CDR3 DNA sequence: TGTGCCATCAGTGAGGAATACGCTCTAGCCAAAAACATTCAGTACTTC. It translates to CAISEEYALAKNIQYF.

The chain has TRBV10-3 and TRBJ1-6, with 7 bases that match TRBD1. The germline V gene has CDR1 ENHRY and CDR2 SYGVKD. The trim removed 6 bases at V and 10 bases at J, leaving 9 bases unmatched. The CDR3 has 14 residues. CDR3: CAISKPGGNSPLHF. The CDR3 DNA reads TGTGCCATCAGCAAACCAGGGGGAAACTCACCCCTCCACTTT.

J is TRBJ2-7 and V is TRBV28, with TRBD2 matching over 7 bases. Germline CDR1 reads MDHEN; CDR2 reads SYDVKM. This CDR3 is built from 15 residues. After removal of 6 bases from V and 2 bases from J, the junction contained 10 bases not matched to a gene. The chain's CDR3 is CASRPRGGPTYEQYF. The CDR3 nucleotides read TGTGCCAGCAGACCCCGGGGAGGGCCTACCTACGAGCAGTACTTC.

V and J are TRBV6-1 and TRBJ2-3, with D uncertain. The germline gives CDR1 MNHNS, CDR2 SASEGT. CDR3 length: 13 amino acids. The V and J ends lost 6 bases and 2 bases respectively, with 9 bases between them. The chain's CDR3 is CASSLKDTDTQYF. The CDR3 DNA reads TGTGCCAGCAGCTTGAAAGACACAGATACGCAGTATTTT.